This T cell receptor (beta chain) stems from a study of CD8 T cells in Susac syndrome. Sequencing of TCR beta was undertaken in CD8+ and CD4+ T cells derived from blood. Control patients had untreated stable or active relapsing-remitting multiple sclerosis by revised McDonald criteria. FACS was used to enrich TEMRA cells, whereas the CD8+ and CD4+ T cells were obtained by negative isolation. The CDR3 spans 16 residues. V was shortened by 9 bases and J by 7 bases, with 25 bases between the two germline ends. 0.5 to 1 ug RNA was reverse transcribed with random hexamers. With immunoSEQ multiplex PCR, TCR beta CDR3 was amplified across 54 Vbeta and 13 Jbeta. TCRdb redid the calling of the immunoSEQ multiplex PCR reads with MiXCR, one entry per CDR3 protein. The sample contains nearly 200,000 distinct CDR3 sequences, about 95% of which appear only once.

Sample: CD4+ T cells from PBMCs. The chain uses TRBV23-1 and TRBJ2-1; the D gene is possibly TRBD2 (5 bases). TRBV23-1 qualifies as an ORF whose function is uncertain. The clonotype comes from a human donor with multiple sclerosis. In DNA form, the CDR3 reads TGCGCCAGACACCCCCAACTAGTCCTCCGGAAGAATGAGCAGTTCTTC. Protein product: CARHPQLVLRKNEQFF.